This TCR beta chain was captured by sequencing in a study of identical twins (dated by TCRdb to about 2016). For the study in its entirety: To test whether fetal clonotypes persist, the study used deep sequencing on TCR alpha and beta repertoires from monozygotic twins, unrelated adults of various ages, and cord blood. To rule out contamination, replicate twin experiments were performed at different times with different library preparation protocols.

This clonotype came up a few times. Which antigen it targets is not known. The sample holds no much larger clone one base away, and base qualities are not on file. In the germline V gene (reference sequence), CDR1 corresponds to MNHEY and CDR2 to SMNVEV. Spanning cysteine to phenylalanine, the CDR3 consists of 15 amino acids. Solely the CDR3 DNA is kept, with 45 bases framed from the first base. The junction shows trimming of 4 bases on V and 3 bases on J, and the gene matches do not reach 5 bases of it. Library prep was done by 5' RACE. Sequencing used an Illumina HiSeq 2000. Template switching added a universal primer binding site, and the final cDNA carried a unique molecular identifier that allowed TCR cDNA molecules to be counted accurately. First-strand cDNA for TCR alpha and beta chains was synthesized from specific primers in the conserved constant-segment region. To control for contamination, every cDNA library was double barcoded, receiving both a SMART-Mk sample barcode and Illumina barcodes. TruSeq adapter sequences along with Illumina sample barcodes were introduced in two successive PCR steps. Sequencing of the TCR alpha and beta cDNA libraries was done on the Illumina HiSeq platform using custom primers. As for the authors' bioinformatics: Raw reads were processed with MiGEC to extract unique molecular identifiers, and MiXCR was used to determine CDR3 positions. Recombination models were inferred per individual with the repgenHMM and IGoR tools using an EM algorithm. Shared clonotype analysis was performed with the tcR package in R, normalizing sharing by the product of cloneset sizes. Out-of-frame nonproductive sequences were analyzed to study raw recombination free of thymic and clonal selection effects. In-frame beta chains were kept once TCRdb had trimmed the public reads at Q25 with fastp and called clones with MiXCR. For every CDR3 protein sequence, its rows merge into one entry that carries the most common genes and DNA. In this record, the V and J calls reflect TCRdb's handling and not the investigators' own analysis. Recorded for this sample are hundreds of thousands of distinct CDR3 sequences; less than 9% of them occurred a single time. About 1.5% of the sample is in the top ten clones.

All donors were healthy Caucasians. The twin cohort consisted of three pairs of female monozygotic twins, all aged about 18 to 29 years. RNA for TCR libraries was isolated from peripheral blood mononuclear cells. Study-wide conclusions, independent of this receptor: The excess sharing between twins in beta out-of-frame sequences was weaker because fewer shared sequences reduced the signal-to-noise ratio. Compared with coincidental sharing between unrelated individuals, an excess of low generation-probability sequences was observed among out-of-frame TCR alpha sequences shared between twins. Conclusions relied on cross-sectional statistical analysis, since the same donors could not be followed over many years. In monozygotic twins, recombination models systematically underestimated out-of-frame TCR alpha sharing, but the models matched the sharing seen between unrelated individuals. Abundant cord blood beta clonotypes carried fewer insertions; young adult naive repertoires showed a weaker similar trend, while memory repertoires showed none. Zero-insertion analyses could be partly confounded by invariant T cells such as MAIT and iNKT, although diverse VJ usage argued against such confounding for most clonotypes.

The data also belong to a second study, concerning yellow fever vaccine responses in identical twins. The second study's paper adds: According to the authors, the vaccine-induced T cell response in identical twins seemed to be partly convergent and partly specific to each individual. In the study, vaccine-responding T cell clones were precisely tracked in identical twins.

The sequencing sample was made of PBMCs. The chain is assembled from TRBV27 and TRBJ2-7, with 11 central nucleotides matching TRBD1. The receptor comes from a woman in her late teens or twenties in good health. CDR3 protein: CASSSTGTGGYEQYF. The bases read TGTGCCAGCAGTTCCACCGGGACAGGGGGCTACGAGCAGTACTTC.